This is a list of T cell receptor beta chains from one sample in a study of OX40 agonist ivuxolimab in advanced cancers. TCRdb's table, derived via immunoSEQ multiplex PCR, lists solely in-frame clones and lacks some. The top ten clones hold approximately 1.8% of a sample with about 48,000 clones, roughly four fifths of them seen once. Sequences were derived from CD4+ or CD8+ T cells sorted from blood, sampled in a trial of the OX40 agonist ivuxolimab. These receptors originate from an adult with an advanced solid tumor such as melanoma, head and neck, liver or kidney cancer. The CDR3 runs from the conserved cysteine through the conserved F or W. The D gene is left open where the match is weak. Expanded clones get a size class; other rows say once, few or many, or leave the size out.

v_call	j_call	d_call	clone_size	cdr3_nt	cdr3_aa
TRBV5-4	TRBJ2-2	NA	NA	TGTGCCAGCAGCGACCCGACGGGGAACACCGGGGAGCTGTTTTTT	CASSDPTGNTGELFF
TRBV19	TRBJ1-6	NA	few	TGTGCCACTAACTCGGACGATAATTCACCCCTCCACTTT	CATNSDDNSPLHF
TRBV5-1	TRBJ2-3	NA	NA	TGCGCCAGCAGCTCCCCGGACACCGACCTCTACACAGATACGCAGTATTTT	CASSSPDTDLYTDTQYF
TRBV5-1	TRBJ2-1	NA	NA	TGCGCCAGCAGCTTGGAGGCAGGGATCGATGAGCAGTTCTTC	CASSLEAGIDEQFF
TRBV30	TRBJ1-6	NA	NA	TGTGCCTGGAGTGTGGGACACGGCGGGAATTCACCCCTCCACTTT	CAWSVGHGGNSPLHF
TRBV18	TRBJ2-7	TRBD2	NA	TGTGCCAGCTCACCCGGGGGGAGCTCCTACGAGCAGTACTTC	CASSPGGSSYEQYF
TRBV4-2	TRBJ2-1	TRBD2	NA	TGTGCCAGCAGCCCCTCCCGGACTAGCGGGGGGGATGAGCAGTTCTTC	CASSPSRTSGGDEQFF
TRBV2	TRBJ2-2	NA	NA	TGTGCCAGCAGTGAAGTGCAGGGTGGCACCGGGGAGCTGTTTTTT	CASSEVQGGTGELFF
TRBV10-2	TRBJ2-3	NA	NA	TGCGCCAGCAGTGCCGGGTTCCGGGGCACAGATACGCAGTATTTT	CASSAGFRGTDTQYF
TRBV4-1	TRBJ2-5	TRBD1	NA	TGCGCCAGCAGACCGTGGGACAGGGGGCCACAAGAGACCCAGTACTTC	CASRPWDRGPQETQYF
TRBV5-1	TRBJ2-7	NA	NA	TGCGCCAGCTCTACGGGACTTTCCTACGAGCAGTACTTC	CASSTGLSYEQYF
TRBV6-1	TRBJ2-5	NA	once	TGTGCCAGCAGGGCCCCGAGCCTCGAGACCCAGTACTTC	CASRAPSLETQYF
TRBV5-8	TRBJ2-6	NA	NA	TGTGCCAGCAGCCCCTATCTAAACTCTGGGGCCAACGTCCTGACTTTC	CASSPYLNSGANVLTF
TRBV11-2	TRBJ2-2	NA	NA	TGTGCCAGCAGCTTACCCACAAGGGGGGCGAACACCGGGGAGCTGTTTTTT	CASSLPTRGANTGELFF
TRBV4-2	TRBJ1-2	NA	NA	TGTGCCAGCAGCCAAGTTGGGGCAGAACACTATGGCTACACCTTC	CASSQVGAEHYGYTF
TRBV7-2	TRBJ2-7	TRBD1	NA	TGTGCCAGCAGCCGAGACAGGGCCTCCTCCTACGAGCAGTACTTC	CASSRDRASSYEQYF
TRBV19	TRBJ2-1	NA	NA	TGTGCCAGTAGTATAGGACGGGTGGACTCCTACAATGAGCAGTTCTTC	CASSIGRVDSYNEQFF
TRBV7-9	TRBJ2-1	TRBD2	NA	TGTGCCAGCAGCCCTAGCGGGACGAGCTCCTACAATGAGCAGTTCTTC	CASSPSGTSSYNEQFF
TRBV5-1	TRBJ1-1	NA	NA	TGCGCCAGCAGCCCCGGAGGCATGGACACTGAAGCTTTCTTT	CASSPGGMDTEAFF
TRBV4-3	TRBJ2-5	NA	NA	TGCGCCAGCAGCCAAGGACAGGCCGGCGAGACCCAGTACTTC	CASSQGQAGETQYF
TRBV5-8	TRBJ1-1	NA	NA	TGTGCCAGCAGCTTGGCTTGGGGGGGAGCTTTCTTT	CASSLAWGGAFF
TRBV27	TRBJ2-5	TRBD2	NA	TGTGCCAGCAGTTCTCCCCGACTAGCGGGGGGAAACCAAGAGACCCAGTACTTC	CASSSPRLAGGNQETQYF
TRBV10-3	TRBJ1-5	NA	NA	TGTGCCATCAGTGAGAGGGGTCAGCCCCAGCATTTT	CAISERGQPQHF